One sample yielded the 23 T cell receptor beta chains listed below, sequenced in a study of graft-versus-host responses after intestinal transplantation. Only in-frame clones appear in the TCRdb table, and some are missing; sequencing was by immunoSEQ multiplex PCR. The table shows under 140,000 clones, with 90% to 95% occurring only once. No cognate antigen is known for these TCRs. Sequenced here: unstimulated CD8+ T cells sorted from spleen or lymph node cells, sampled before intestinal transplant. The receptors shown here come from a human donor who received an intestinal transplant.

The chain joins TRBV28 to TRBJ2-1; no firm D call. Germline V lookup: CDR1 MDHEN, CDR2 SYDVKM. The V end lost 7 bases, the J end lost 8 bases, and 15 bases lay between the germline ends. The CDR3 extends over 13 amino acids. CDR3 bases: TGTGCCAGCACACTCCCCCAGGCCGATGAGCAGTTCTTC. Translated: CASTLPQADEQFF.

The rearrangement links TRBV18 to TRBJ2-7, with 7 bases aligning to TRBD2. The CDR3 totals 15 residues. The germline gives CDR1 KGHSH, CDR2 LQKENI. The V and J ends lost 5 bases and 1 base, in that order; junction bases with no gene match: 8. The CDR3 nucleotides read TGTGCCAGCTCATTCCCCCAGCGGGGATCCTACGAGCAGTACTTC. This gives the protein CASSFPQRGSYEQYF.

The chain links TRBV7-8 to TRBJ1-1; D unclear. This CDR3 is 12 amino acids long. V lost 5 bases and J 0 bases, leaving 4 bases between the germline ends. Germline V lookup: CDR1 SGHVS, CDR2 FQNEAQ. The CDR3 is CASSPLNTEAFF. The CDR3 region has the DNA TGTGCCAGCAGCCCCCTGAACACTGAAGCTTTCTTT.

The V gene is TRBV27, the J gene TRBJ2-3; maybe TRBD2 (6 bases). CDR1 is MNHEY and CDR2 is SMNVEV in the germline V gene (reference sequence). Trimming stripped 1 base from V and 3 bases from J, with 8 bases between. This CDR3 is built from 14 residues. DNA for the CDR3: TGTGCCAGCAGTTTATTCGGGGGAACAGATACGCAGTATTTT. Translation gives CASSLFGGTDTQYF.

This chain joins TRBV30 and TRBJ2-1; TRBD2 is a possible D gene (6 bases). Per the germline V gene, CDR1 is GTSNPN and CDR2 is SVGIG (reference sequence). V lost 3 bases and J lost 4, with 13 bases in between. This CDR3 is 14 amino acids long. For the CDR3, the DNA is TGTGCCTGGAGGGTACGGGGGAGGTACAATGAGCAGTTCTTC. Protein product: CAWRVRGRYNEQFF.

The rearrangement links TRBV4-2 to TRBJ2-7, with TRBD1 as a possible D gene (6 bases). Trimming cost V 0 bases and J 9 bases, with 9 bases left between them. The CDR3 spans 12 residues. Germline CDR1 reads LGHNA; CDR2 reads YNFKEQ. Here the CDR3 DNA reads TGTGCCAGCAGCCAAGACCCGGACAGGCAGTACTTC. As protein: CASSQDPDRQYF.

This chain connects TRBV27 to TRBJ2-1; D gene ambiguous. Germline lookup yields CDR1 MNHEY and CDR2 SMNVEV (reference sequence). The CDR3 totals 15 residues. Trimming cost V 6 bases and J 0 bases, with 12 bases left between them. The CDR3 DNA reads TGTGCCAGCAGGACGTCGGTGGGCTCCTACAATGAGCAGTTCTTC. It codes for CASRTSVGSYNEQFF.

V gene TRBV19 combines with J gene TRBJ2-7; maybe TRBD1 (5 bases). The V end lost 6 bases, the J end lost 5 bases, and 14 bases lay between the germline ends. The CDR3 consists of 13 residues. In germline, CDR1 is LNHDA, CDR2 SQIVND (reference sequence). The CDR3 here is CASRAGSSHEQYF. The CDR3 DNA sequence: TGTGCCAGTAGGGCAGGGTCAAGTCACGAGCAGTACTTC.

This chain joins TRBV5-6 and TRBJ1-4; D is uncertain. The CDR3 sequence is 16 residues long. CDR1 and CDR2 from the germline V gene are SGHDT and YYEEEE. The V and J ends lost 4 bases and 2 bases respectively, with 15 bases between them. CDR3 in amino acids: CASSQRQFGTNEKLFF. The CDR3 DNA reads TGTGCCAGCAGCCAACGTCAATTCGGGACTAATGAAAAACTGTTTTTT.

This clone was seen only once. This chain uses TRBV5-4 with TRBJ2-3, with a possible D match to TRBD1 (6 bases). Germline V gene sequence: CDR1 SGHNT, CDR2 YYREEE (reference sequence). The CDR3 consists of 14 residues. Trimming took 6 bases from V and 4 from J, leaving 15 bases between them. The CDR3 DNA reads TGTGCCAGCAAGGACAGTCTTAGTCCAGATACGCAGTATTTT. Amino acids: CASKDSLSPDTQYF.

The chain joins TRBV7-9 to TRBJ2-7, with 14 bases aligning to TRBD2. J lost 5 bases, V lost 4 bases, and 7 bases had no gene match. Germline lookup yields CDR1 SEHNR and CDR2 FQNEAQ (reference sequence). The CDR3 contains 16 residues. The chain's CDR3 is CASSSRTSGRFDEQYF. CDR3 coding DNA: TGTGCCAGCAGCTCCCGGACTAGCGGGAGGTTCGACGAGCAGTACTTC. The complete variable domain, with remaining parts taken from reference TRBV7-9 and TRBJ2-7, reads DTGVSQNPRHKITKRGQNVTFRCDPISEHNRLYWYRQTLGQGPEFLTYFQNEAQLEKSRLLSDRFSAERPKGSFSTLEIQRTEQGDSAMYLCASSSRTSGRFDEQYFGPGTRLTVT.

The V call is TRBV19, the J call TRBJ1-1, with D unresolved. From germline, CDR1 is LNHDA and CDR2 SQIVND (reference sequence). The CDR3 has 14 residues. V was shortened by 1 base and J by 2 bases, with 8 bases between the two germline ends. This CDR3 reads CASSIGSQNTEAFF. DNA of the CDR3: TGTGCCAGTAGTATAGGTTCGCAAAACACTGAAGCTTTCTTT.

The DNA of the CDR3 is TGTGCCAGCAGTCTCCGGACTAGCGGGAGCACAGATACGCAGTATTTT. Its translation: CASSLRTSGSTDTQYF. This rearrangement joins TRBV27 to TRBJ2-3, with 11 nucleotides matching TRBD2. The CDR3 is 16 amino acids. J was trimmed by 0 bases and V by 5 bases; bases with no gene match: 4. Germline CDR1 and CDR2: MNHEY and SMNVEV (reference sequence).

The rearrangement links TRBV5-4 to TRBJ2-7; 13 nucleotides align to TRBD2. V was clipped by 9 bases and J by 2 bases; unmatched bases: 2. The germline V gene encodes CDR1 SGHNT and CDR2 YYREEE (reference sequence). The CDR3 is 13 residues long. CDR3 nucleotides: TGTGCCACCGGGACTAGCGGGACCTACGAGCAGTACTTC. Protein sequence: CATGTSGTYEQYF.

CDR3 coding DNA: TGTGCCAGTAGTAATACACCGGGAACTAGGCGAGGCAATGAGCAGTTCTTC. Translated, it gives CASSNTPGTRRGNEQFF. This chain uses TRBV19 with TRBJ2-1; D may be TRBD2 (5 bases). This CDR3 has 17 amino acids. CDR1 is LNHDA, CDR2 SQIVND, per germline (reference sequence). V lost 4 bases and J lost 6, with 22 bases in between.

This sequence joins TRBV28 and TRBJ2-3; D might be TRBD2 (5 bases). Germline assignment: CDR1 MDHEN and CDR2 SYDVKM. The CDR3 is 15 amino acids. Trimming left V 8 bases short and J 5 bases short, with 20 bases between. The CDR3 bases are TGTGCCAGCGGTACGGTAGCGACCCACGGAGATACGCAGTATTTT. It encodes CASGTVATHGDTQYF.

The V call is TRBV28, the J call TRBJ2-2, with 7 bases fitting TRBD1. Germline V lookup: CDR1 MDHEN, CDR2 SYDVKM. Trimming removed 4 bases from V and 3 bases from J; junction bases left unmatched: 8. This CDR3 spans 16 amino acids. CDR3 in DNA: TGTGCCAGCAGTTCCGACAGGGATATCGACACCGGGGAGCTGTTTTTT. Translation: CASSSDRDIDTGELFF.

This rearrangement joins TRBV5-1 to TRBJ2-1; maybe TRBD2 (5 bases). Germline V lookup: CDR1 SGHRS, CDR2 YFSETQ. The CDR3 consists of 18 residues. The V and J ends lost 3 bases and 0 bases respectively, with 19 bases between them. This CDR3 reads CASSSVLAMLSSYNEQFF. The CDR3 region has the DNA TGCGCCAGCAGCTCCGTGTTAGCGATGTTGAGCTCCTACAATGAGCAGTTCTTC.

The chain links TRBV9 to TRBJ2-4; TRBD1 agrees at 8 bases. CDR1 and CDR2 (germline): SGDLS, YYNGEE. CDR3 length: 13 residues. V was clipped by 4 bases and J by 8 bases; unmatched bases: 5. CDR3 sequence (DNA): TGTGCCAGCAGCCCGACAGGGGAATACATTCAGTACTTC. Amino acids: CASSPTGEYIQYF.

The chain combines TRBV4-1 with TRBJ2-7; no firm D call. Trimming cost V 1 base and J 5 bases, with 12 bases left between them. The length of the CDR3 is 14 residues. CDR1 is MGHRA, CDR2 YSYEKL, per germline. This CDR3 reads CASSQGVRLDEQYF. As DNA, the CDR3 is TGCGCCAGCAGCCAAGGAGTCCGGCTCGACGAGCAGTACTTC.

A note on this clone: The sample carries other DNA sequences with the same CDR3. The chain recombines TRBV28 with TRBJ2-2; the D is unclear. CDR1 is MDHEN, CDR2 SYDVKM, per germline. With 2 bases removed from V and 5 bases from J, the gap between germline ends came to 6 bases. This CDR3 has 13 amino acids. This chain's CDR3 is CASSLTGTGELFF. CDR3 sequence (DNA): TGTGCCAGCAGTTTAACCGGTACCGGGGAGCTGTTTTTT.

This chain connects TRBV30 to TRBJ2-1; D ambiguous. CDR1 and CDR2 from the germline V gene are GTSNPN and SVGIG (reference sequence). The CDR3 has 13 amino acids. V gave up 2 bases and J gave up 6 bases, with 11 bases separating them. The CDR3 sequence is CAWSSVTGNEQFF. CDR3 sequence (DNA): TGTGCCTGGAGTTCTGTGACTGGCAATGAGCAGTTCTTC.

The J gene is TRBJ2-7, the V gene TRBV13; 11 bases are a match to TRBD2. J was trimmed by 3 bases and V by 0 bases; bases with no gene match: 1. The CDR3 is made up of 15 amino acids. CDR1 is PRHDT, CDR2 FYEKMQ, per germline (reference sequence). Here the CDR3 reads CASSLGLAGGYEQYF. DNA for the CDR3: TGTGCCAGCAGCTTAGGCCTAGCGGGAGGCTACGAGCAGTACTTC. The full variable domain, its missing parts supplied by reference TRBV13 and TRBJ2-7, is AAGVIQSPRHLIKEKRETATLKCYPIPRHDTVYWYQQGPGQDPQFLISFYEKMQSDKGSIPDRFSAQQFSDYHSELNMSSLELGDSALYFCASSLGLAGGYEQYFGPGTRLTVT.